The 14 T cell receptor beta chains listed next were all sequenced from one sample in a study of graft-versus-host responses after intestinal transplantation (dated by TCRdb to the early 2020s). The library came from the immunoSEQ multiplex PCR assay. The source is immuneACCESS, and TCRdb retained only in-frame sequences with V and J called. Part of the clones is not carried over; for the studies checked, unresolved V genes explain less than half of this, and the remainder is unexplained. The sample table lists approximately 85,000 clones, approximately 90% of them with a count of one. Around 7.6% of the sample is in the top ten clones. What the time point label conveys for this sample: cells obtained before transplantation from donor or recipient. No antigen has been assigned to these receptors. The sequences come from unstimulated CD8+ T cells sorted from spleen or lymph node cells, collected before transplant. Source of these receptors: a human donor who was the organ donor for an intestinal transplant.

The chain links TRBV7-6 to TRBJ2-7; the match to TRBD2 covers 9 bases. Trimming removed 1 base from V and 6 bases from J; junction bases left unmatched: 7. The V gene's germline CDR1 is SGHVS and CDR2 FNYEAQ. This CDR3 is built from 15 residues. The CDR3 DNA reads as TGTGCCAGCAGCTTAGGCGGGGGGGCCTCTACCGAGCAGTACTTC. Amino acid sequence: CASSLGGGASTEQYF.

The rearrangement links TRBV7-9 to TRBJ2-7, with a weak D call TRBD2 (5 bases). The germline V gene encodes CDR1 SEHNR and CDR2 FQNEAQ (reference sequence). The CDR3 is 13 residues long. V was shortened by 3 bases and J by 2 bases, with 8 bases between the two germline ends. Here the CDR3 reads CASSLREPYEQYF. The CDR3 DNA sequence: TGTGCCAGCAGCTTGAGGGAGCCCTACGAGCAGTACTTC.

The chain carries TRBV5-1 and TRBJ2-7, with D possibly TRBD1 on 6 matching bases. CDR1 SGHRS and CDR2 YFSETQ come from the germline V gene. Trimming pared 0 bases from V and 11 bases from J, leaving 15 bases between. The CDR3 spans 13 residues. CDR3: CASSLAPRGKKYF. In DNA form, the CDR3 reads TGCGCCAGCAGCTTGGCACCCAGGGGAAAGAAGTACTTC.

The genes are TRBV6-5 and TRBJ1-4; no reliable D call. V was shortened by 2 bases and J by 5 bases, with 6 bases between the two germline ends. Looked up from germline, CDR1 is MNHEY and CDR2 is SVGAGI. The CDR3 runs to 13 residues. CDR3 sequence: CASSYGLNEKLFF. In DNA, the CDR3 is TGTGCCAGCAGTTACGGACTAAATGAAAAACTGTTTTTT.

The chain employs TRBV7-9 and TRBJ2-5, with no clear D. V lost 4 bases and J 5 bases, leaving 5 bases between the germline ends. This CDR3 is 11 amino acids long. CDR1 and CDR2 (germline): SEHNR, FQNEAQ (reference sequence). This CDR3 is CASSSPETQYF. CDR3 in DNA: TGTGCCAGCAGCTCCCCCGAGACCCAGTACTTC.

The gene calls are TRBV4-1 and TRBJ2-5; no clear D. Trimming cost V 0 bases and J 4 bases, with 15 bases left between them. The CDR3 totals 16 residues. Germline CDR1 MGHRA, CDR2 YSYEKL. CDR3 coding DNA: TGCGCCAGCAGCCAAGATAGAACGGTCGAGGTAGAGACCCAGTACTTC. Its protein product is CASSQDRTVEVETQYF.

V is TRBV6-5 and J is TRBJ1-1; unclear D gene. Per the germline V gene, CDR1 is MNHEY and CDR2 is SVGAGI. Between the trimmed V and J ends, which lost 6 bases and 4 bases, there was a span of 3 bases. The CDR3 extends over 10 amino acids. CDR3: CASRGTEAFF. DNA for the CDR3: TGTGCCAGCAGGGGCACTGAAGCTTTCTTT.

The V gene is TRBV2, the J gene TRBJ1-2, with D unclear. Germline V lookup: CDR1 SNHLY, CDR2 FYNNEI. The V end lost 5 bases, the J end lost 2 bases, and 9 bases lay between the germline ends. This CDR3 spans 13 amino acids. The CDR3 loop is CASSRTVNYGYTF. CDR3 nucleotides: TGTGCCAGCAGTCGGACCGTGAACTATGGCTACACCTTC.

This chain connects TRBV5-1 to TRBJ1-4; perhaps TRBD1 as D (6 bases). The CDR3 is 15 amino acids. V was cut by 7 bases and J by 3 bases, with 16 bases left in between. Germline values: CDR1 SGHRS, CDR2 YFSETQ. The CDR3 bases are TGCGCCAGCGGACAAACAGGGAGGGCTAATGAAAAACTGTTTTTT. Translating gives CASGQTGRANEKLFF.

The V gene is TRBV5-6, the J gene TRBJ2-3; D unresolved. The CDR3 totals 15 residues. V was cut by 4 bases and J by 0 bases, with 12 bases left in between. The germline gives CDR1 SGHDT, CDR2 YYEEEE. CDR3 in amino acids: CASSLWGGSTDTQYF. The CDR3 nucleotides are TGTGCCAGCAGCCTCTGGGGTGGGAGCACAGATACGCAGTATTTT.

Only one count was recorded for this clone. This rearrangement joins TRBV4-1 to TRBJ1-4, with D maybe TRBD1 (6 bases). Trimming left V 4 bases short and J 4 bases short, with 19 bases between. The germline V gene encodes CDR1 MGHRA and CDR2 YSYEKL. The CDR3 has 17 amino acids. Here the CDR3 reads CASSPRGQGPHNEKLFF. Here the CDR3 DNA reads TGCGCCAGCAGCCCCCGAGGCCAGGGGCCTCATAATGAAAAACTGTTTTTT.

The CDR3 sequence: CASSGRGPVGAYEQYF. CDR3 coding DNA: TGTGCCAGCAGTGGCCGGGGCCCCGTGGGGGCCTACGAGCAGTACTTC. V gene TRBV6-1 combines with J gene TRBJ2-7; the D call may be TRBD1 or TRBD2 (5 bases each). The CDR3 extends over 16 amino acids. Trimming removed 4 bases from V and 2 bases from J, with 18 bases in between. In germline, CDR1 is MNHNS, CDR2 SASEGT.

The J gene is TRBJ2-3, the V gene TRBV19, with D maybe TRBD1 (5 bases). Trimming took 1 base from V and 3 from J, leaving 17 bases between them. This CDR3 comprises 17 residues. Germline CDR1 is LNHDA and CDR2 is SQIVND (reference sequence). CDR3 region: CASSIVRVELGTDTQYF. The DNA for the CDR3 is TGTGCCAGTAGTATAGTCAGGGTGGAGTTGGGAACAGATACGCAGTATTTT.

The CDR3 DNA reads as TGTGCCAGCAGTGAACCGGGAGAATTTACTGAAGCTTTCTTT. It is translated as CASSEPGEFTEAFF. This chain joins TRBV2 and TRBJ1-1; D not resolved. The germline V and J ends were trimmed by 2 bases and 5 bases, with 12 bases remaining between them. Germline CDR1 reads SNHLY; CDR2 reads FYNNEI. This CDR3 contains 14 residues.